The next 17 T cell receptor beta chains were all read from a single sample in a study of shared clonotypes between healthy human individuals. Naivety among CD8 cells was defined by CD45RO negativity and positive CCR7 selection, thereby excluding terminally differentiated effector memory CD45RA+ cells. Some clones are missing from TCRdb's copy, which holds only in-frame ones; the method was immunoSEQ multiplex PCR. Here the sample spans hundreds of thousands of clones, 92% being singletons. Sequences were obtained from naive CD8+ T cells sorted from blood. Receptor source: a man aged 25 to 40 in good health.

The V gene is TRBV27, the J gene TRBJ1-5; D is ambiguous. V shed 6 bases and J shed 5 bases, with 11 bases lying between them. CDR1 and CDR2 (germline): MNHEY, SMNVEV (reference sequence). The CDR3 length is 13 residues. CDR3 in DNA: TGTGCCAGCAGCTCGGACCTTTATCAGCCCCAGCATTTT. It translates to CASSSDLYQPQHF.

This clone has at least ten counts. The sample carries other DNA sequences with the same CDR3. This rearrangement joins TRBV2 to TRBJ2-7, with D unclear. V was pared by 3 bases and J by 3 bases, with 6 bases between. This CDR3 has 12 amino acids. Germline lookup yields CDR1 SNHLY and CDR2 FYNNEI. CDR3 residues: CASSDSSYEQYF. The DNA for the CDR3 is TGTGCCAGCAGTGACAGCAGCTACGAGCAGTACTTC.

J is TRBJ2-1 and V is TRBV5-1; D is perhaps TRBD2 (6 bases). V shed 1 base and J shed 3 bases, with 11 bases lying between them. CDR1 is SGHRS and CDR2 is YFSETQ in the germline V gene. The CDR3 is 15 amino acids. CDR3 residues: CASSLFREDYNEQFF. The CDR3 DNA follows: TGCGCCAGCAGCTTGTTCAGGGAGGACTACAATGAGCAGTTCTTC.

The rearrangement joins TRBV5-4 to TRBJ2-3, with D unresolved. Germline CDR1 and CDR2: SGHNT and YYREEE (reference sequence). The CDR3 sequence is 14 residues long. V dropped 3 bases and J dropped 6 bases, with 14 bases sitting between them. CDR3 coding DNA: TGTGCCAGCAGCTCAATCATTTCTTCGGATACGCAGTATTTT. It specifies CASSSIISSDTQYF.

The chain carries TRBV6-5 and TRBJ2-5; TRBD1 matches 7 bases. Trimming took 0 bases from V and 4 from J; bases not matched to a gene: 5. There are 15 residues in the CDR3. Germline V gene lookup returns CDR1 MNHEY and CDR2 SVGAGI. CDR3: CASSYSTGVIETQYF. CDR3 nucleotide sequence: TGTGCCAGCAGTTACTCCACAGGGGTCATAGAGACCCAGTACTTC.

V usage is TRBV7-9 and J usage is TRBJ1-4, with 8 bases lining up with TRBD1. J gave up 8 bases and V 4 bases, and 3 bases lay outside the gene matches. The germline CDR1 and CDR2 sequences are SEHNR and FQNEAQ (reference sequence). This CDR3 contains 13 residues. The CDR3 DNA reads TGTGCCAGCAGCTCCCGGGACAGGGAAAAACTGTTTTTT. It codes for CASSSRDREKLFF. The entire variable domain, with the rest obtained from reference TRBV7-9 and TRBJ1-4, is as follows: DTGVSQNPRHKITKRGQNVTFRCDPISEHNRLYWYRQTLGQGPEFLTYFQNEAQLEKSRLLSDRFSAERPKGSFSTLEIQRTEQGDSAMYLCASSSRDREKLFFGSGTQLSVL.

J is TRBJ2-3 and V is TRBV6-1; D is ambiguous. The CDR3 is 11 amino acids. V lost 7 bases, J lost 7 bases, and 9 bases lay in between. From germline, CDR1 is MNHNS and CDR2 SASEGT. This CDR3 reads CASIGLYTQYF. CDR3 sequence (DNA): TGTGCCAGCATTGGGCTTTATACGCAGTATTTT.

This chain uses TRBV6-1 with TRBJ1-2; 9 bases are shared with TRBD1. The V gene's germline CDR1 is MNHNS and CDR2 SASEGT. The CDR3 spans 17 residues. J was trimmed by 4 bases and V by 1 base; bases with no gene match: 10. CDR3 protein: CASSEGTGAAKPYGYTF. The DNA for the CDR3 is TGTGCCAGCAGTGAAGGGACAGGGGCAGCAAAACCCTATGGCTACACCTTC.

V gene TRBV27 combines with J gene TRBJ2-3; unclear D gene. Germline-derived CDR1 and CDR2 are MNHEY and SMNVEV (reference sequence). The CDR3 loop spans 13 amino acids. V was shortened by 3 bases and J by 5 bases, with 9 bases between the two germline ends. As DNA, the CDR3 is TGTGCCAGCAGTTTTCCATCCGGAGATACGCAGTATTTT. Translation: CASSFPSGDTQYF.

For this clone: The sample contains more than one DNA sequence encoding this CDR3. This chain uses TRBV27 with TRBJ2-7; TRBD2 matches at 8 bases. Germline values: CDR1 MNHEY, CDR2 SMNVEV (reference sequence). This CDR3 has 14 residues. V trimming: 3 bases; J trimming: 3 bases; junction bases outside the gene matches: 4. The CDR3 is CASSLGRGGYEQYF. The CDR3 nucleotides read TGTGCCAGCAGTTTGGGTCGGGGGGGCTACGAGCAGTACTTC.

In regard to this clone: The same CDR3 can be traced to other DNA sequences in this sample. The chain couples TRBV5-4 to TRBJ2-3; D unclear. Trimming left V 0 bases short and J 5 bases short, with 4 bases between. The CDR3 contains 12 residues. Germline V gene lookup returns CDR1 SGHNT and CDR2 YYREEE (reference sequence). This chain's CDR3 is CASSLGGDTQYF. The CDR3, as DNA: TGTGCCAGCAGCTTGGGGGGAGATACGCAGTATTTT.

The V gene is TRBV5-4, the J gene TRBJ2-1; 11 nucleotides agree with TRBD2. The junction had 5 bases not matched to a gene; V was cut back by 0 bases and J by 6 bases. CDR3 length: 16 residues. From germline, CDR1 is SGHNT and CDR2 YYREEE (reference sequence). The CDR3 sequence is CASSLGTSGPGNEQFF. CDR3 sequence (DNA): TGTGCCAGCAGCTTGGGGACTAGCGGGCCTGGCAATGAGCAGTTCTTC.

CDR3 sequence reads: CASSHSGTSGSMIDTQYF. CDR3 nucleotide sequence: TGCGCCAGCAGCCACTCCGGGACTAGCGGGAGTATGATAGATACGCAGTATTTT. The rearrangement uses TRBV4-1 and TRBJ2-3; 14 bases agree with TRBD2. This CDR3 region has 18 residues. J was trimmed by 5 bases and V by 3 bases; bases with no gene match: 10. Germline V lookup: CDR1 MGHRA, CDR2 YSYEKL.

The gene calls are TRBV6-1 and TRBJ2-5, with 8 positions matching TRBD2. Losses at the gene ends were 7 bases for V and 5 bases for J; bases not matched to a gene: 6. This CDR3 region has 13 residues. The germline CDR1 and CDR2 sequences are MNHNS and SASEGT. The CDR3 protein is CASNGRADETQYF. The CDR3 DNA reads TGTGCCAGCAACGGGAGGGCCGACGAGACCCAGTACTTC.

The V gene is TRBV28, the J gene TRBJ2-1, with TRBD1 matching 8 bases. Germline CDR1 reads MDHEN; CDR2 reads SYDVKM. The CDR3 is made up of 16 amino acids. With 6 bases clipped from V and 0 bases from J, the junction kept 7 bases outside the gene matches. CDR3 nucleotide sequence: TGTGCCAGCAGCATCGACAGGGGAAGCTCCTACAATGAGCAGTTCTTC. Protein product: CASSIDRGSSYNEQFF.

The chain joins TRBV11-2 to TRBJ2-7; 9 bases map to TRBD1. CDR3 length: 14 amino acids. The ends lost 10 bases at V and 4 bases at J; junction bases unmatched: 11. Germline V lookup: CDR1 SGHAT, CDR2 FQNNGV. Written as DNA, the CDR3 is TGTGCCACCCTCCGACAGGGGGGCTTGTACGAGCAGTACTTC. Translation: CATLRQGGLYEQYF.

The CDR3: CAGLERGEQFF. CDR3 bases: TGTGCCGGACTCGAGAGGGGTGAGCAGTTCTTC. The chain joins TRBV2 to TRBJ2-1; D may match TRBD1 or TRBD2 (5 bases each). Germline CDR1 is SNHLY and CDR2 is FYNNEI. Trimming removed 11 bases from V and 9 bases from J, with 14 bases in between. The CDR3 length is 11 residues.